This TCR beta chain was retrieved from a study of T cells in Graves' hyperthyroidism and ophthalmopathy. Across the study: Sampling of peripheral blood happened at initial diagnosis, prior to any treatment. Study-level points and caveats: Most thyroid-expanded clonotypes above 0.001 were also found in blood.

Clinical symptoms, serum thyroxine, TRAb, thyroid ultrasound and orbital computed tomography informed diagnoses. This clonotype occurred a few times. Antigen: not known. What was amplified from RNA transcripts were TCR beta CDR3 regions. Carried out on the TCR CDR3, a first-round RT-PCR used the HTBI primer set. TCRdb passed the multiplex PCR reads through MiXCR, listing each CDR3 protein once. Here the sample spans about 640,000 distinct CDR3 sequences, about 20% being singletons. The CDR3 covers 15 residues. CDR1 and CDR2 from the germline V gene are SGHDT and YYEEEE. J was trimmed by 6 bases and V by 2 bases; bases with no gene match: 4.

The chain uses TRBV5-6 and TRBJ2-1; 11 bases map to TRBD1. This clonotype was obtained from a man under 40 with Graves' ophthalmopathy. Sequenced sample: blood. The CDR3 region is CASSFMGTGGNEQFF. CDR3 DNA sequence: TGTGCCAGCAGCTTCATGGGGACAGGGGGCAATGAGCAGTTCTTC.